The 10 T cell receptor beta chains in this list originate from one sample, sequenced in a study of blood T cell repertoires in COVID-19. Measured with immunoSEQ multiplex PCR; TCRdb has only the in-frame clones, and not every one. The sample has tens of thousands of clones, around 91% seen once. The sequencing input was peripheral blood. These receptors came from a man at least 80 years old with acute or convalescent COVID-19.

The chain has TRBV19 and TRBJ1-4, with 9 nucleotides matching TRBD1. V trimming: 3 bases; J trimming: 5 bases; junction bases outside the gene matches: 10. Germline CDR1 LNHDA, CDR2 SQIVND (reference sequence). The CDR3 runs to 17 residues. The CDR3 DNA reads as TGTGCCAGTAGTATCCCGGGACAGGGCATCCGCAATGAAAAACTGTTTTTT. This translates into CASSIPGQGIRNEKLFF.

This clone was found once. The rearrangement uses TRBV29-1 and TRBJ2-3, with TRBD2 matching 10 bases. The CDR3 spans 14 residues. After removal of 5 bases from V and 2 bases from J, the junction contained 4 bases not matched to a gene. Germline loops: CDR1 SQVTM, CDR2 ANQGSEA. CDR3 loop: CSVTSGGATDTQYF. The CDR3 coding sequence is TGCAGCGTTACGAGCGGGGGGGCCACAGATACGCAGTATTTT.

The chain couples TRBV2 to TRBJ2-5; possible D gene TRBD1, 5 bases. CDR3 length equals 14 residues. The V end was cut by 7 bases, the J end by 4 bases, with 16 bases between. Germline V gives CDR1 SNHLY, CDR2 FYNNEI. The CDR3 spells CASTLRGSGETQYF. The CDR3 DNA sequence: TGTGCCAGCACCCTAAGGGGTTCCGGAGAGACCCAGTACTTC.

The chain links TRBV7-2 to TRBJ2-3, with D perhaps matching TRBD2 (5 bases). CDR1 SGHTA and CDR2 FQGNSA come from the germline V gene. The CDR3 contains 17 residues. V shed 7 bases and J shed 0 bases, with 20 bases lying between them. The CDR3 DNA is TGTGCCAGCACCACGAGGGTTCTTCGGTCTAGCACAGATACGCAGTATTTT. Protein: CASTTRVLRSSTDTQYF. Full variable domain (outside the CDR3, taken from reference TRBV7-2 and TRBJ2-3): GAGVSQSPSNKVTEKGKDVELRCDPISGHTALYWYRQSLGQGLEFLIYFQGNSAPDKSGLPSDRFSAERTGGSVSTLTIQRTQQEDSAVYLCASTTRVLRSSTDTQYFGPGTRLTVL.

This rearrangement joins TRBV5-1 to TRBJ2-1; TRBD2 agrees at 12 bases. The CDR3 runs 15 residues. J gave up 9 bases and V 0 bases, and 4 bases lay outside the gene matches. The germline CDR1 and CDR2 sequences are SGHRS and YFSETQ. CDR3 in DNA: TGCGCCAGCAGCTTGGGACTAGCGGGGGTAAGTGAGCAGTTCTTC. Amino acid sequence: CASSLGLAGVSEQFF.

The chain links TRBV7-9 to TRBJ1-3; tentative D call: TRBD1 (6 bases). The germline CDR1 and CDR2 sequences are SEHNR and FQNEAQ (reference sequence). CDR3 length: 15 amino acids. V was clipped by 4 bases and J by 0 bases, with 10 bases between them. CDR3 coding DNA: TGTGCCAGCAGCTACGACAGGAGCTCTGGAAACACCATATATTTT. Its translation is CASSYDRSSGNTIYF.

V gene TRBV15 combines with J gene TRBJ1-5, with a possible D match to TRBD1 (6 bases). The CDR3 contains 15 residues. Germline V gives CDR1 LNHNV, CDR2 YYDKDF (reference sequence). V dropped 5 bases and J dropped 0 bases, with 11 bases sitting between them. For the CDR3, the DNA is TGTGCCACCAGCCGACAGGTTGTTAGCAATCAGCCCCAGCATTTT. Amino acid sequence: CATSRQVVSNQPQHF.

This clone was seen only once. This chain joins TRBV6-1 and TRBJ1-5; D is undetermined. V was pared by 0 bases and J by 7 bases, with 13 bases between. This CDR3 contains 15 residues. Germline CDR1 is MNHNS and CDR2 is SASEGT. This CDR3 is CASSEAEVHEQPQHF. The CDR3 DNA follows: TGTGCCAGCAGTGAAGCGGAGGTACACGAACAGCCCCAGCATTTT.

The chain combines TRBV6-5 with TRBJ2-1, with D hard to call. With 5 bases removed from V and 10 bases from J, the gap between germline ends came to 18 bases. Germline V CDR1 and CDR2: MNHEY, SVGAGI. The CDR3 is 14 amino acids. The CDR3 sequence is CASSTARVREEQFF. CDR3 DNA sequence: TGTGCCAGCAGTACCGCCCGCGTTCGAGAGGAGCAGTTCTTC.

The CDR3 sequence: CASSEGTGSSYEQYF. CDR3 DNA: TGTGCCAGCAGTGAAGGGACAGGGAGCTCCTACGAGCAGTACTTC. V is TRBV6-1 and J is TRBJ2-7; TRBD1 matches at 8 bases. Trimming removed 1 base from V and 0 bases from J; junction bases left unmatched: 2. Germline V gives CDR1 MNHNS, CDR2 SASEGT. The CDR3 runs to 15 residues.